The entry below gives a single T cell receptor beta chain sequence along with its context. Its antigen is undetermined. The CDR3 loop spans 15 amino acids. Germline V lookup: CDR1 LNHDA, CDR2 SQIVND (reference sequence). V shed 5 bases and J shed 1 base, with 12 bases lying between them. Generated by immunoSEQ multiplex PCR, the TCRdb table keeps only in-frame clones and is missing some. The table records roughly 150,000 clones, under 90% of them present only once. This specimen comes from a study of T cell responses to AZD1222 COVID-19 vaccine. Study observations and caveats: Vaccine-associated CD4 TCRs spanned spike, dominant at 160-218 and 743-854. Mostly white British, mostly female donors; authors suggested clonal diversity may be underestimated. Variant regions that are unmutated are reportedly the target of nearly half of spike-specific TCRs.

The source of this sequence is an adult who received the AZD1222 COVID-19 vaccine. This chain uses TRBV19 with TRBJ1-5, with a weak D call TRBD1 (5 bases). This specimen was peripheral blood, taken 28 days after the second AZD1222 dose. The CDR3 DNA reads TGTGCCAGTAGTTCGGGGGAAAGGAGCAATCAGCCCCAGCATTTT. Residues: CASSSGERSNQPQHF.